A selection of T cell receptor beta chains follows, all from one sample in a study of T cells in Graves' hyperthyroidism and ophthalmopathy. Each CDR3 protein is one row after TCRdb ran MiXCR on the multiplex PCR reads. The sample has fewer than 900,000 distinct CDR3 sequences; around 17% are singletons. The sequenced sample consisted of blood. The receptor source for this set is a man between 18 and 29 years old with Graves' hyperthyroidism. The CDR3 runs from the conserved cysteine through the conserved F or W. D genes are given only for firm matches. The size of a clone is reported for some rows only, either as once, few or many, or as a class for expanded clones.

>TRBJ1-2|15|TRBV15|TRBD1|-
TGTGCCACCAGCAGATGGGGACAGGGGATAGATGGCTACACCTTC
CATSRWGQGIDGYTF
>TRBJ2-6|17|TRBV12-3/TRBV12-4|TRBD1|few
TGTGCCAGCGGGGGACAGATGACTTACTCTGGGGCCAACGTCCTGACTTTC
CASGGQMTYSGANVLTF
>TRBJ1-1|16|TRBV19|TRBD1|-
TGTGCCAGTAGACCGGGACAGGGGGCGGGAGTCACTGAAGCTTTCTTT
CASRPGQGAGVTEAFF
>TRBJ1-4|12|TRBV7-2|-|few
TGTGCCAGCAGATCGGGCGATGAAAAACTGTTTTTT
CASRSGDEKLFF
>TRBJ2-3|16|TRBV19|TRBD2|many
TGTGCCAGTAGTATCAATCCTAGCGGAGGCACAGATACGCAGTATTTT
CASSINPSGGTDTQYF
>TRBJ2-1|13|TRBV28|-|many
TGTGCCAGCAGTCCACCTATCTACAATGAGCAGTTCTTC
CASSPPIYNEQFF
>TRBJ1-4|18|TRBV30|-|many
TGTGCCTGGAGTGGTGGGACCCACCCGGGACCGTTTGGTGAAAAACTGTTTTTT
CAWSGGTHPGPFGEKLFF
>TRBJ2-2|16|TRBV7-3|-|few
TGTGCCAGCAGCACTCCACAGGGAAAAGACACCGGGGGGCTGTTTTTT
CASSTPQGKDTGGLFF
>TRBJ2-5|14|TRBV5-1|-|many
TGCGCCAGCAGCTTGGGCCCGGCCGGGGAGACCCAGTACTTC
CASSLGPAGETQYF
>TRBJ2-7|14|TRBV3-1|-|many
TGTGCCAGCAGCCGCTCAGGGCTCGGCTACGAGCAGTACTTC
CASSRSGLGYEQYF
>TRBJ2-3|15|TRBV6-1|TRBD2|many
TGTGCCAGCACTACGCAAGCGGGAGCGGCCGATACGCAGTATTTT
CASTTQAGAADTQYF
>TRBJ2-1|15|TRBV2|TRBD1|few
TGTGCCAGCATCCGCGGACAGGGGGTTTACAATGAGCAGTTCTTC
CASIRGQGVYNEQFF
>TRBJ1-1|13|TRBV28|-|many
TGTGCCAGCAGTTTAAGAGGGGCCGTTGAAGCTTTCTTT
CASSLRGAVEAFF
>TRBJ2-1|15|TRBV2|TRBD2|many
TGTGCCAGCAGATTTACTAGCGGGAGTAGTGATGAGCAGTTCTTC
CASRFTSGSSDEQFF
>TRBJ1-2|13|TRBV6-2/TRBV6-3|-|once
TGTGCCAGCAGTCCCGGGACTGCCCATGGCTACACCTTC
CASSPGTAHGYTF
>TRBJ1-2|11|TRBV29-1|-|few
TGCAGCGTTCAGACCGAGCGGCGCTACACCTTC
CSVQTERRYTF
>TRBJ2-3|16|TRBV6-2/TRBV6-3|-|few
TGTGCCAGCTCTTGGGACATCAGAGGAGGTACAGATACGCAGTATTTT
CASSWDIRGGTDTQYF
>TRBJ1-1|13|TRBV20-1|-|few
TGCAGTGCTAGAAGCACCAGGAACACTGAAGCTTTCTTT
CSARSTRNTEAFF
>TRBJ2-4|13|TRBV27|TRBD1|few
TGTGCCAGCACCATGGACAGGGTAAACATTCAGTACTTC
CASTMDRVNIQYF
>TRBJ2-3|18|TRBV9|TRBD2|-
TGTGCCAGCAGCCCCGCGGGACTAGCAGAATATAGCACAGATACGCAGTATTTT
CASSPAGLAEYSTDTQYF
>TRBJ1-1|14|TRBV29-1|-|-
TGCAGCACCCACAGGGTCGCTGGGGACACTGAAGCTTTCTTT
CSTHRVAGDTEAFF
>TRBJ2-7|16|TRBV9|-|-
TGTGCCAGCAGCGCCTATGTGGGGGGGCGCGGGAACGAGCAGTACTTC
CASSAYVGGRGNEQYF
>TRBJ1-2|12|TRBV3-1|-|few
TGTGCCAGCAGCCGGACAAGGGATGGCTACACCTTC
CASSRTRDGYTF
>TRBJ2-3|14|TRBV7-3|-|many
TGTGCCAGCAGCTTCTTTGGCGCTACAGATACGCAGTATTTT
CASSFFGATDTQYF
>TRBJ2-1|18|TRBV7-9|TRBD2|few
TGTGCCAGCAGCTTAGGGAAGCGGGAGGTCGTGATGGACAATGAGCAGTTCTTC
CASSLGKREVVMDNEQFF
>TRBJ2-1|13|TRBV6-2/TRBV6-3|-|few
TGTGCCAGCAGTGCCCGTCTAGTTAATGAGCAGTTCTTC
CASSARLVNEQFF